The rows below give T cell receptor beta chains drawn from one sample of a study of blood T cell repertoires in COVID-19. TCRdb keeps only in-frame clones here, not all; method: immunoSEQ multiplex PCR. The repertoire consists of under 350,000 clones, with 86% occurring once and the leading ten covering over 2.5%. The sample was PBMCs or T cells enriched from blood (not recorded which). The receptors originated from a young woman who had recovered from COVID-19. Both conserved end residues are part of each CDR3. The D gene is left open where the match is weak. Part of the rows lack a size; the others show once, few, many or a class for expanded clones.

TRBV5-1	.	.	TRBJ2-1	CASSFGADPSYNEQFF	TGCGCCAGCAGCTTTGGAGCGGACCCGTCCTACAATGAGCAGTTCTTC
TRBV29-1	.	TRBD1	TRBJ1-4	CSVEDLGTGGREKLFF	TGCAGCGTTGAAGATCTCGGTACAGGGGGCCGAGAAAAACTGTTTTTT
TRBV27	.	.	TRBJ1-2	CASSLSIGGNGYTF	TGTGCCAGCAGTTTATCGATAGGGGGTAATGGCTACACCTTC
TRBV29-1	.	TRBD1	TRBJ1-2	CSVPTGSYGYTF	TGCAGCGTGCCGACAGGGAGCTATGGCTACACCTTC
TRBV7-9	.	TRBD2	TRBJ2-3	CAGGGMNTQYF	TGTGCCGGGGGGGGTATGAATACGCAGTATTTT
TRBV28	few	.	TRBJ1-2	CASSLLIMRGAGQRPNYGYTF	TGTGCCAGCAGTTTATTAATTATGCGCGGGGCAGGGCAACGACCTAACTATGGCTACACCTTC
TRBV28	.	.	TRBJ1-1	CAVIWANTEAFF	TGTGCCGTCATCTGGGCGAACACTGAAGCTTTCTTT
TRBV7-8	.	.	TRBJ2-1	CASSSSGTPSVLEQFF	TGTGCCAGCAGCTCGTCCGGGACTCCCTCCGTTCTTGAGCAGTTCTTC
TRBV28	.	TRBD2	TRBJ2-1	CASSKREGYNEQFF	TGTGCCAGCAGTAAGCGGGAGGGGTACAATGAGCAGTTCTTC
TRBV3-1/TRBV3-2	.	.	TRBJ1-6	CASSQDPGSPLHF	TGTGCCAGCAGCCAAGACCCAGGCTCACCCCTCCACTTT
TRBV7-9	once	.	TRBJ1-3	CASSSDRFSGNTIYF	TGTGCCAGCAGCTCAGACAGATTCTCTGGAAACACCATATATTTT
TRBV11-3	.	.	TRBJ2-1	CASSRGAGSSYNEQFF	TGTGCCAGCAGCCGGGGAGCGGGTAGCTCCTACAATGAGCAGTTCTTC
TRBV5-1	.	TRBD1	TRBJ2-5	CASSSAGTDQETQYF	TGCGCCAGCAGCTCCGCCGGGACAGATCAAGAGACCCAGTACTTC
TRBV2	few	.	TRBJ2-7	CASSVQGSAYEQYF	TGTGCCAGCAGTGTGCAGGGGTCAGCCTACGAGCAGTACTTC
TRBV7-9	.	TRBD1	TRBJ1-5	CASSRGDRGQPQHF	TGTGCCAGCAGCCGAGGCGACAGGGGTCAGCCCCAGCATTTT
TRBV18	.	.	TRBJ2-7	CASSPAPGHYEQYF	TGTGCCAGCTCACCAGCTCCGGGACATTACGAGCAGTACTTC
TRBV11-2	.	.	TRBJ2-3	CASSFSEGRDTQYF	TGTGCCAGCAGCTTCTCAGAAGGCAGGGATACGCAGTATTTT
TRBV19	.	.	TRBJ1-5	CASNREPRQPQHF	TGTGCCAGTAACCGTGAACCCCGGCAGCCCCAGCATTTT
TRBV4-1	.	TRBD2	TRBJ2-1	CASSHLAGENEQFF	TGCGCCAGCAGCCACCTAGCGGGAGAGAATGAGCAGTTCTTC
TRBV24-1	.	.	TRBJ2-5	CATSDLRGIQETQYF	TGTGCCACCAGTGATTTGCGGGGGATCCAAGAGACCCAGTACTTC
TRBV24-1	.	TRBD2	TRBJ2-1	CATSDLGLAGYNEQFF	TGTGCCACCAGTGATTTGGGACTAGCCGGGTACAATGAGCAGTTCTTC
TRBV27	.	.	TRBJ2-1	CASSVDSYNEQFF	TGTGCCAGCAGTGTAGACTCATACAATGAGCAGTTCTTC
TRBV7-6	.	.	TRBJ2-7	CASSRDGGFPPQYF	TGTGCCAGCAGCCGGGATGGGGGGTTCCCACCCCAGTACTTC
TRBV4-1	.	TRBD1	TRBJ2-7	CASSQVVKRDRDYEQYF	TGCGCCAGCAGCCAAGTTGTGAAGCGGGACAGGGACTACGAGCAGTACTTC
TRBV5-6	.	.	TRBJ1-1	CASSEGSTEAFF	TGTGCCAGCAGTGAGGGTTCTACGGAAGCTTTCTTT
TRBV19	.	.	TRBJ1-1	CASSTPQGRMNTEAFF	TGTGCCAGTAGCACCCCGCAAGGGAGGATGAACACTGAAGCTTTCTTT
TRBV5-1	.	.	TRBJ2-1	CASSFGYRDGEQFF	TGCGCCAGCAGCTTCGGGTACAGGGATGGGGAGCAGTTCTTC
TRBV18	.	.	TRBJ2-7	CASSPASGFDEQYF	TGTGCCAGCTCACCGGCTTCGGGGTTCGACGAGCAGTACTTC
TRBV6-1	.	TRBD1	TRBJ2-1	CASSERWDRGGGEQFF	TGTGCCAGCAGTGAAAGATGGGACAGGGGGGGTGGTGAGCAGTTCTTC
TRBV20-1	.	.	TRBJ1-2	CSARGNRESVF	TGCAGTGCTAGGGGGAACAGGGAATCCGTTTTC
TRBV2	once	.	TRBJ1-1	CASRGSPTEAFF	TGTGCCAGCAGGGGCAGTCCAACTGAAGCTTTCTTT
TRBV18	.	.	TRBJ2-1	CASSPLRAVDEQFF	TGTGCCAGCTCACCGCTGAGGGCGGTCGATGAGCAGTTCTTC
TRBV18	.	TRBD1	TRBJ2-1	CASSGQGVRDEQFF	TGTGCCAGCTCCGGACAGGGTGTACGAGATGAGCAGTTCTTC
TRBV27	.	.	TRBJ2-3	CASSPVEGLTDTQYF	TGTGCCAGCAGCCCAGTCGAGGGTTTGACAGATACGCAGTATTTT
TRBV10-3	.	.	TRBJ2-6	CAISESRDSGANVLTF	TGTGCCATCAGTGAATCCCGAGACTCTGGGGCCAACGTCCTGACTTTC
TRBV7-9	.	.	TRBJ2-1	CASSLASGREQFF	TGTGCCAGCAGCTTAGCGTCAGGGCGGGAGCAGTTCTTC
TRBV6-4	.	.	TRBJ1-2	CASREYGYTF	TGTGCCAGCAGGGAGTATGGCTACACCTTC
TRBV4-1	few	TRBD2	TRBJ2-7	CASSLLLAASSYEQYF	TGCGCCAGCAGCCTATTACTAGCGGCCAGCTCCTACGAGCAGTACTTC
TRBV27	.	.	TRBJ1-2	CASSFGPGAGYTF	TGTGCCAGCAGTTTCGGGCCTGGGGCGGGCTACACCTTC
TRBV7-9	.	.	TRBJ2-4	CASSIDTNIQYF	TGTGCCAGCAGCATCGACACAAACATTCAGTACTTC
TRBV10-2	few	.	TRBJ1-3	CASGERGQFSGNTIYF	TGCGCCAGCGGTGAGCGAGGACAGTTCTCTGGAAACACCATATATTTT
TRBV7-3	.	.	TRBJ2-1	CASSLGTYNEQFF	TGTGCCAGCAGCCTCGGGACCTACAATGAGCAGTTCTTC
TRBV5-4	.	TRBD2	TRBJ2-1	CASSLPLAGDGLHEQFF	TGTGCCAGCAGCTTGCCTTTAGCGGGGGACGGCTTGCATGAGCAGTTCTTC
TRBV5-1	.	TRBD1	TRBJ1-6	CASRRTGGDNSPLHF	TGCGCCAGCAGGAGGACAGGGGGGGATAATTCACCCCTCCACTTT
TRBV7-2	.	.	TRBJ2-3	CASSTYTDTQYF	TGTGCCAGCAGCACTTACACAGATACGCAGTATTTT
TRBV13	.	.	TRBJ2-7	CASSLGGGQSSYEQYF	TGTGCCAGCAGCTTAGGCGGCGGACAAAGCTCCTACGAGCAGTACTTC